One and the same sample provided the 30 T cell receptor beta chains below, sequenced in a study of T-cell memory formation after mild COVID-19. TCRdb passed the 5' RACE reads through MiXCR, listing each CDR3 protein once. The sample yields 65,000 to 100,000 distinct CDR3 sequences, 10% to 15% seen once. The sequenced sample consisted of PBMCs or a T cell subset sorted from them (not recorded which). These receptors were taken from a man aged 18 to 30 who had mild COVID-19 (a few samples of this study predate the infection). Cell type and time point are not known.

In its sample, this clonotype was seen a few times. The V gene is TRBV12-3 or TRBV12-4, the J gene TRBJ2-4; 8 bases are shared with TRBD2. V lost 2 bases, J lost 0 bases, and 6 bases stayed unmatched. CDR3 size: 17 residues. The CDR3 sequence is CASSLKEAGVAKNIQYF. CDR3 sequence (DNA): TGTGCCAGCAGTTTAAAAGAAGCGGGGGTAGCCAAAAACATTCAGTACTTC.

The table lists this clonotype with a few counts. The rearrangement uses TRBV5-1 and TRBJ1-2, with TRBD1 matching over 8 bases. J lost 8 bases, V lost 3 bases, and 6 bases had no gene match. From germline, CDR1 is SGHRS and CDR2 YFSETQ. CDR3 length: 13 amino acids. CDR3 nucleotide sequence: TGCGCCAGCAGCTACGGGACAGGTGGAGGCTACACCTTC. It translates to CASSYGTGGGYTF.

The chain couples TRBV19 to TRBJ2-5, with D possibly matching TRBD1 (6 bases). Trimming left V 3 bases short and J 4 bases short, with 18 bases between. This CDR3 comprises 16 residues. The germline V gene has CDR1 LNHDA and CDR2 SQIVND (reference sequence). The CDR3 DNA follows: TGTGCCAGTAGTATCAGTCTCTTGTGGGGGCCAGAGACCCAGTACTTC. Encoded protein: CASSISLLWGPETQYF.

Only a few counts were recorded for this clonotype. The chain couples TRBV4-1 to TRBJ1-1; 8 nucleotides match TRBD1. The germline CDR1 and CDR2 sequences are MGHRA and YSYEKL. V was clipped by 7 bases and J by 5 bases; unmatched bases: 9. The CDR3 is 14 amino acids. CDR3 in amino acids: CASTVRGLETEAFF. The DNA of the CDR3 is TGCGCCAGCACGGTCAGGGGGCTCGAGACTGAAGCTTTCTTT.

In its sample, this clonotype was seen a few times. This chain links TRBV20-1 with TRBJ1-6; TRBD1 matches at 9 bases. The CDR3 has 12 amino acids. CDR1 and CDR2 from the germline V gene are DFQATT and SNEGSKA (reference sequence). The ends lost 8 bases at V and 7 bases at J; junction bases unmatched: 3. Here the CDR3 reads CSPDRGNSPLHF. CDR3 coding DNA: TGCAGTCCTGACAGGGGGAATTCACCCCTCCACTTT.

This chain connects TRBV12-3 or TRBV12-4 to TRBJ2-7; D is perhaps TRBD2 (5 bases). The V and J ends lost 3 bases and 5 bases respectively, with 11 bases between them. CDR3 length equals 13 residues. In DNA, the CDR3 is TGTGCCAGCAGTTTGGCCCAGGAGGACGAGCAGTACTTC. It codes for CASSLAQEDEQYF.

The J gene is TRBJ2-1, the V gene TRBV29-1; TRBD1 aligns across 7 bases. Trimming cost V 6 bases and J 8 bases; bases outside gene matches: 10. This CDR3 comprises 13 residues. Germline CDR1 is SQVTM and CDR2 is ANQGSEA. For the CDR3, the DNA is TGCAGCGTCCAAGGGACAGATACCGATGAGCAGTTCTTC. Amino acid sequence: CSVQGTDTDEQFF.

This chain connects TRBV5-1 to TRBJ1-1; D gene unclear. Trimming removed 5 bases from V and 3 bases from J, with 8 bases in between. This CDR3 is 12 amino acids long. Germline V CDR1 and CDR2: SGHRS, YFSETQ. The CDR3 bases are TGCGCCAGCAGGAGTTTGGACACTGAAGCTTTCTTT. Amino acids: CASRSLDTEAFF. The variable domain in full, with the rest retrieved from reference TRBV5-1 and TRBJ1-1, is KAGVTQTPRYLIKTRGQQVTLSCSPISGHRSVSWYQQTPGQGLQFLFEYFSETQRNKGNFPGRFSGRQFSNSRSEMNVSTLELGDSALYLCASRSLDTEAFFGQGTRLTVV.

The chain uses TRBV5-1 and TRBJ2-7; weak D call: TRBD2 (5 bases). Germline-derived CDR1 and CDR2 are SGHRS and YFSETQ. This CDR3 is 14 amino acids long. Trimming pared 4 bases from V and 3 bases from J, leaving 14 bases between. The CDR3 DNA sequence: TGCGCCAGCAGCGCCAGAGCCGGGGACTACGAGCAGTACGTC. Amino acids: CASSARAGDYEQYV.

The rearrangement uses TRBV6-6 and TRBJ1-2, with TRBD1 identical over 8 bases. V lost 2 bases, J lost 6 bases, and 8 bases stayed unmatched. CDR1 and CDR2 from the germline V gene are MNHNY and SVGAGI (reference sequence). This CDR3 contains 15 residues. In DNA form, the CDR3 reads TGTGCCAGCAGTTACGCTGGGCCAGGGGGCCATGGCTACACCTTC. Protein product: CASSYAGPGGHGYTF.

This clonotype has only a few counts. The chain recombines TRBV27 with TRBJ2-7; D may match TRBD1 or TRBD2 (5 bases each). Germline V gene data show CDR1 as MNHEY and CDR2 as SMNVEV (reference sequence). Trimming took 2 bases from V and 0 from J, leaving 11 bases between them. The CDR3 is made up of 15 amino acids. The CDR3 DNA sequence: TGTGCCAGCAGTTTAGCCGGGGCGAGCTCCTACGAGCAGTACTTC. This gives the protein CASSLAGASSYEQYF.

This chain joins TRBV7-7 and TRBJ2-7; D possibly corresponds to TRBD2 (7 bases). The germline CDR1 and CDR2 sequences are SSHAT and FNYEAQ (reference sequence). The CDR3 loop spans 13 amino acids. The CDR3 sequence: CASRGGFSYEQYV. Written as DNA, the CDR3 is TGTGCTAGCAGGGGAGGGTTCTCCTACGAGCAGTACGTC.

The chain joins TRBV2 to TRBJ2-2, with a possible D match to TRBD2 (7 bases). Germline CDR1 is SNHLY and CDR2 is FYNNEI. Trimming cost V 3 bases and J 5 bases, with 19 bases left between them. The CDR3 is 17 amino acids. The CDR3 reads CASSDPDGGRQTGELFF. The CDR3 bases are TGTGCCAGCAGTGACCCGGACGGGGGGCGTCAAACCGGGGAGCTGTTTTTT.

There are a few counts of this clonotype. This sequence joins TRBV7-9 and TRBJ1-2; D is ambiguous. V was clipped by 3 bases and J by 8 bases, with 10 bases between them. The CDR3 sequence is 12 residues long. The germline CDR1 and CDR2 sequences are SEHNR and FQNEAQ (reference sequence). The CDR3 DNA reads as TGTGCCAGCAGCTTCTGGTTACGAGGCTACACCTTC. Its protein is CASSFWLRGYTF.

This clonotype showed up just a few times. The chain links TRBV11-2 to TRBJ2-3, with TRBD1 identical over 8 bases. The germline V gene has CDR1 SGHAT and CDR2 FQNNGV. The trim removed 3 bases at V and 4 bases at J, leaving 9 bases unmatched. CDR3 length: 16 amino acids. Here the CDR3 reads CASSFLPGQAPDTQYF. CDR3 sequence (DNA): TGTGCCAGCAGCTTTCTACCGGGACAGGCCCCAGATACGCAGTATTTT.

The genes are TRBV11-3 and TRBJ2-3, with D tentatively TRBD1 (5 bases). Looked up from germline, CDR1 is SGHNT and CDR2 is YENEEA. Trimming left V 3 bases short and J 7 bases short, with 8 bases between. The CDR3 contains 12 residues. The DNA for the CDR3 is TGTGCCAGCAGCTTCGACAGATATACGCAGTATTTT. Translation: CASSFDRYTQYF.

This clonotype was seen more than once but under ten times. This chain's CDR3 is CASSSRTRTSGGFYEQYF. The DNA of the CDR3 is TGTGCCAGCAGCTCCCGGACCCGGACTAGCGGGGGATTCTACGAGCAGTACTTC. The gene calls are TRBV7-9 and TRBJ2-7; TRBD2 matches at 13 bases. The CDR3 length is 18 residues. V gave up 4 bases and J gave up 3 bases; unmatched junction bases: 12. CDR1 SEHNR and CDR2 FQNEAQ come from the germline V gene (reference sequence).

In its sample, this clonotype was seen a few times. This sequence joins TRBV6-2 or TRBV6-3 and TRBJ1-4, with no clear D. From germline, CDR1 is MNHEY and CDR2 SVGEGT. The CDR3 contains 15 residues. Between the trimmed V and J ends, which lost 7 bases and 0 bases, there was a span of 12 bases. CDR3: CASNWATATNEKLFF. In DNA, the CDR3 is TGTGCCAGCAATTGGGCGACTGCAACTAATGAAAAACTGTTTTTT.

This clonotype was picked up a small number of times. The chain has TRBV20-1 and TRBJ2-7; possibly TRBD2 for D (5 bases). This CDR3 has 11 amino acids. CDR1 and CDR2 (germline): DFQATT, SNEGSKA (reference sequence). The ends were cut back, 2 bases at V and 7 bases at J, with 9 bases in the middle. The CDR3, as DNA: TGCAGTGCTAGATCCGGGATTGAGCAGTACGTC. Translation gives CSARSGIEQYV.

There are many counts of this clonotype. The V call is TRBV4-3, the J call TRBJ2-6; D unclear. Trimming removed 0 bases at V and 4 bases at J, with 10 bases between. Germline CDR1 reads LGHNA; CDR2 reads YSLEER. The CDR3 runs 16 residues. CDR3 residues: CASSQDAGTGANVLTF. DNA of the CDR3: TGCGCCAGCAGCCAAGATGCCGGTACCGGGGCCAACGTCCTGACTTTC.

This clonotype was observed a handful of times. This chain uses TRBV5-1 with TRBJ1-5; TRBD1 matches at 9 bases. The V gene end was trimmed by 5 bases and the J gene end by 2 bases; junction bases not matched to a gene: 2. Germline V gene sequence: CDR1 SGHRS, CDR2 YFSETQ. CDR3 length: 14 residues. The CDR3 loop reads CASSWTGGNQPQHF. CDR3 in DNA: TGCGCCAGCAGTTGGACAGGGGGCAATCAGCCCCAGCATTTT.

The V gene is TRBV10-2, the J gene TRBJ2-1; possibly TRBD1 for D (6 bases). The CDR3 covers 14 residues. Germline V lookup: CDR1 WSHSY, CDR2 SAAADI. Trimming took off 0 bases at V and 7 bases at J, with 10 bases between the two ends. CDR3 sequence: CASSESRGWNEQFF. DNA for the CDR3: TGCGCCAGCAGTGAGTCTAGGGGGTGGAATGAGCAGTTCTTC.

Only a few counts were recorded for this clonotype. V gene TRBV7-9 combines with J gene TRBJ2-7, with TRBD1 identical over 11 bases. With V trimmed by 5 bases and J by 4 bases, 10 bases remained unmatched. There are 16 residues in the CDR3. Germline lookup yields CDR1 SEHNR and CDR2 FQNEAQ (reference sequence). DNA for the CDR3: TGTGCCAGCAGCGGTACCCGGGACAGGGGGAAGTACGAGCAGTACGTC. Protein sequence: CASSGTRDRGKYEQYV.

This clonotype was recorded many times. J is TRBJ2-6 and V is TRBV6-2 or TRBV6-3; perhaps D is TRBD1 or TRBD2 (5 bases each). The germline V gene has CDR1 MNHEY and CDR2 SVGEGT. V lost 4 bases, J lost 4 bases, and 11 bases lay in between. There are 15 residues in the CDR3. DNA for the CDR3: TGTGCCAGCAGTTTCCGGGGCTCAGGGGCCAACGTCCTGACTTTC. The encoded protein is CASSFRGSGANVLTF.

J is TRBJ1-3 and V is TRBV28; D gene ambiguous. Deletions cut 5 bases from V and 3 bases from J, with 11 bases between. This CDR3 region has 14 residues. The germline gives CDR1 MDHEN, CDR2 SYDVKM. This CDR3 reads CASSPTAYGNTIYF. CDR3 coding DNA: TGTGCCAGCAGTCCGACGGCGTATGGAAACACCATATATTTT.

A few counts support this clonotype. The CDR3 nucleotides are TGTGCCAGCAGCTTAGTAACAGGGTGGGGTGAGCAGTTCTTC. The encoded protein is CASSLVTGWGEQFF. V gene TRBV7-9 combines with J gene TRBJ2-1, with D possibly TRBD1 on 6 matching bases. Deletions cut 1 base from V and 9 bases from J, with 13 bases between. Per the germline V gene, CDR1 is SEHNR and CDR2 is FQNEAQ (reference sequence). The CDR3 is 14 amino acids.

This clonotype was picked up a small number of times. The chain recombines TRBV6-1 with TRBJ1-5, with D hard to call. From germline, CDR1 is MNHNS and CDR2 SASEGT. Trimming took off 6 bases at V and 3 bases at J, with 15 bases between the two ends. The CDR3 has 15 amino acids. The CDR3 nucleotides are TGTGCCAGCAGGTCCGTCTCGCAATACAATCAGCCCCAGCATTTT. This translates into CASRSVSQYNQPQHF.

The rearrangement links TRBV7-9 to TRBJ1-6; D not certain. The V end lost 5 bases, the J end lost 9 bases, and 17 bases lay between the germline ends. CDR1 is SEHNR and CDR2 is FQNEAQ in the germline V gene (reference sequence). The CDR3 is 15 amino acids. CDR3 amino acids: CASSGFGEPGSPLHF. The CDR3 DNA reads TGTGCCAGCAGCGGCTTCGGGGAGCCGGGTTCACCCCTCCACTTT.

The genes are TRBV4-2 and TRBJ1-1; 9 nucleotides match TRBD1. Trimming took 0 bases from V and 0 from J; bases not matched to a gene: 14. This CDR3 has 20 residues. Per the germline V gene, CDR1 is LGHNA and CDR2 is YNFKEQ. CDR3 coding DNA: TGTGCCAGCAGCCAAGATTCGGGGGACAGGGTGGAGGGGATGAACACTGAAGCTTTCTTT. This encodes CASSQDSGDRVEGMNTEAFF.

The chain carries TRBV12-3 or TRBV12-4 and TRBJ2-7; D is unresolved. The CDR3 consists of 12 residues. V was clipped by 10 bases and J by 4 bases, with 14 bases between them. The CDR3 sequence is CAIGRAGYEQYF. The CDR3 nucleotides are TGTGCCATCGGCCGGGCCGGGTACGAGCAGTACTTC.